This entry describes one TCR beta chain. This record comes from a study of preoperative IRX-2 immunotherapy in early breast cancer. Treatment described: preoperative locoregional IRX-2 cytokine immunotherapy. Method: immunoSEQ multiplex PCR; TCRdb's copy keeps in-frame clones and lacks some. The data show 25,000 to 30,000 clones, over 65% seen once. Germline values: CDR1 MRHNA, CDR2 SNTAGT. Between the trimmed V and J ends, which lost 5 bases and 4 bases, there was a span of 6 bases. The CDR3 is made up of 11 amino acids. The specimen was obtained from a patient treated with IRX-2 immunotherapy. The V and J genes are TRBV6-4 and TRBJ2-7; D is ambiguous. The receptor was isolated from a human donor with breast cancer. DNA of the CDR3: TGTGCCAGCAGTTCCCGATACGAGCAGTACTTC. Protein sequence: CASSSRYEQYF.